Listed here is a single TCR beta chain. Antigen unknown. This sample was taken from a study of cytomegalovirus exposure and HLA in healthy donors. Vbeta (60) and Jbeta (13) primers were used in the PCR. The assay was immunoSEQ multiplex PCR, and TCRdb's table has in-frame clones only and misses some. The sample has 200,000 to 250,000 clones, roughly 70% seen once. The donors, nominally healthy at sampling, likely had unrecorded immune exposures. Whole-study findings and limits: Later analysis identified 16,951 TCR beta sequences associated with HLA alleles, using a false discovery rate threshold of 0.05. Later on, a genetic analysis was performed. It linked a missense variant in DCLRE1C with V- and J-gene trimming of TCR beta. The authors judged a highly shared variant cluster likely a sequencing artifact.

This TCR was recovered from a woman in her twenties or thirties in good health and CMV-seronegative. The sample consisted of PBMCs.

CDR3 DNA sequence: TGTGCCAGCAGTGAAATCGGCACGGGATATGGCTACACCTTC. It encodes CASSEIGTGYGYTF. This chain connects TRBV6-5 to TRBJ1-2; D not resolved. The CDR3 runs to 14 residues. Per germline, CDR1 MNHEY and CDR2 SVGAGI. Trimming cost V 5 bases and J 5 bases, with 15 bases left between them.